The T cell receptor beta chain described here comes from a study of blood T cell repertoires in COVID-19. Whole-study context: From the United States, Italy and Spain came samples of acute and convalescent COVID-19.

Authors' data handling: Amplified reference gene primers provided the basis for estimating nucleated cell counts. The protocol was immunoSEQ multiplex PCR, while the TCRdb copy is restricted to in-frame clones and leaves out a portion. V, J and clone size reflect that table, while D and trimming were determined from the DNA. The sample comprises some 140,000 clones, approximately 84% of which are singletons, and 17% rests with the top ten. The CDR3 runs to 16 residues. Losses at the gene ends were 4 bases for V and 7 bases for J; bases not matched to a gene: 11. Germline assignment: CDR1 SGHTA and CDR2 FQGNSA.

Sequencing was performed on peripheral blood. This clonotype was obtained from a woman older than 75 with acute or convalescent COVID-19. The V gene is TRBV7-2, the J gene TRBJ2-1, with 9 bases matching TRBD2. The CDR3 coding sequence is TGTGCCAGCAGCTCCCAGGCGGGGGGGCCGGGGAATGAGCAGTTCTTC. Residues: CASSSQAGGPGNEQFF.